These T cell receptor beta chains were read from a single sample in a study of graft-versus-host responses after intestinal transplantation. Antigens of these TCRs are unknown. The assay was immunoSEQ multiplex PCR, and TCRdb's table has in-frame clones only and misses some. The data show tens of thousands of clones, with over 75% seen just once and 8% held by the top ten. Sequenced material: unstimulated CD8+ T cells sorted from spleen or lymph node cells, taken before transplant. These receptors all stem from a human donor who was the organ donor for an intestinal transplant. The CDR3 runs from the conserved cysteine through the conserved F or W. Fields, in order: V gene, clone size, J gene, D gene, CDR3 protein, CDR3 DNA. D genes are given only for firm matches. Clone size is given for some rows only: seen once, a few or many times, or a class if the clone is expanded.

v_gene: TRBV27
abundance: NA
j_gene: TRBJ2-7
d_gene: NA
CDR3aa: CASSLGASYEQYF
CDR3nt: TGTGCCAGCAGTTTAGGGGCCTCCTACGAGCAGTACTTC

v_gene: TRBV4-1
abundance: NA
j_gene: TRBJ2-2
d_gene: NA
CDR3aa: CASSQGGSTGELFF
CDR3nt: TGCGCCAGCAGCCAAGGGGGATCTACCGGGGAGCTGTTTTTT

v_gene: TRBV6-1
abundance: NA
j_gene: TRBJ2-3
d_gene: TRBD2
CDR3aa: CASSETSGGGTDTQYF
CDR3nt: TGTGCCAGCAGTGAAACTAGCGGGGGAGGGACAGATACGCAGTATTTT

v_gene: TRBV13
abundance: NA
j_gene: TRBJ1-2
d_gene: NA
CDR3aa: CASSQQQDRNYGYTF
CDR3nt: TGTGCCAGCAGCCAGCAGCAAGACAGGAACTATGGCTACACCTTC

v_gene: TRBV5-1
abundance: NA
j_gene: TRBJ2-5
d_gene: NA
CDR3aa: CASTRGGETQYF
CDR3nt: TGCGCCAGCACCCGGGGAGGAGAGACCCAGTACTTC

v_gene: TRBV10-1
abundance: NA
j_gene: TRBJ2-1
d_gene: NA
CDR3aa: CASSEGGGYEQFF
CDR3nt: TGCGCCAGCAGTGAGGGAGGTGGGTATGAGCAGTTCTTC

v_gene: TRBV6-5
abundance: NA
j_gene: TRBJ2-2
d_gene: NA
CDR3aa: CASKCANTGELFF
CDR3nt: TGTGCCAGCAAGTGTGCGAACACCGGGGAGCTGTTTTTT

v_gene: TRBV5-1
abundance: NA
j_gene: TRBJ2-1
d_gene: NA
CDR3aa: CASRISGQLAEQFF
CDR3nt: TGCGCCAGCAGGATCTCGGGACAACTAGCTGAGCAGTTCTTC

v_gene: TRBV7-2
abundance: few
j_gene: TRBJ1-1
d_gene: NA
CDR3aa: CASSLGQGTNTEAFF
CDR3nt: TGTGCCAGCAGCTTAGGGCAGGGCACGAACACTGAAGCTTTCTTT

v_gene: TRBV5-4
abundance: few
j_gene: TRBJ1-2
d_gene: TRBD1
CDR3aa: CASSLGWDRANYGYTF
CDR3nt: TGTGCCAGCAGCTTGGGTTGGGACAGGGCTAACTATGGCTACACCTTC

v_gene: TRBV6-5
abundance: few
j_gene: TRBJ1-3
d_gene: NA
CDR3aa: CASSFLHDSGNTIYF
CDR3nt: TGTGCCAGCAGTTTCCTACATGATTCTGGAAACACCATATATTTT

v_gene: TRBV6-5
abundance: NA
j_gene: TRBJ2-7
d_gene: NA
CDR3aa: CASSEEGDNEQYF
CDR3nt: TGTGCCAGCAGTGAAGAAGGGGATAACGAGCAGTACTTC

v_gene: TRBV6-4
abundance: NA
j_gene: TRBJ2-3
d_gene: TRBD1
CDR3aa: CASSVTGGETDTQYF
CDR3nt: TGTGCCAGCAGTGTTACAGGGGGCGAAACAGATACGCAGTATTTT

v_gene: TRBV6-1
abundance: NA
j_gene: TRBJ2-5
d_gene: TRBD2
CDR3aa: CASSPPLAGVKTQYF
CDR3nt: TGTGCCAGCAGCCCACCGCTAGCGGGGGTAAAGACCCAGTACTTC

v_gene: TRBV2
abundance: NA
j_gene: TRBJ1-3
d_gene: NA
CDR3aa: CASSGFDGLSGNTIYF
CDR3nt: TGTGCCAGCAGTGGGTTTGACGGATTATCTGGAAACACCATATATTTT

v_gene: TRBV2
abundance: NA
j_gene: TRBJ2-7
d_gene: TRBD1
CDR3aa: CASLPRDRVDEQYF
CDR3nt: TGTGCCAGCCTACCCCGGGACAGGGTCGACGAGCAGTACTTC

v_gene: TRBV14
abundance: NA
j_gene: TRBJ1-3
d_gene: TRBD1
CDR3aa: CASSRRDRGRERRNTIYF
CDR3nt: TGTGCCAGCAGCCGACGGGACAGGGGCCGAGAGCGTAGAAACACCATATATTTT

v_gene: TRBV9
abundance: NA
j_gene: TRBJ1-1
d_gene: NA
CDR3aa: CASSIGGPNTEAFF
CDR3nt: TGTGCCAGCAGCATCGGGGGGCCGAACACTGAAGCTTTCTTT

v_gene: TRBV7-9
abundance: NA
j_gene: TRBJ1-4
d_gene: TRBD1
CDR3aa: CASSLEGALNEKLFF
CDR3nt: TGTGCCAGCAGCCTAGAGGGGGCTTTAAATGAAAAACTGTTTTTT

v_gene: TRBV14
abundance: NA
j_gene: TRBJ2-3
d_gene: TRBD2
CDR3aa: CASSQDRGVDTQYF
CDR3nt: TGTGCCAGCAGCCAAGACCGGGGGGTCGATACGCAGTATTTT

v_gene: TRBV7-9
abundance: few
j_gene: TRBJ2-7
d_gene: NA
CDR3aa: CASSLTYEQYF
CDR3nt: TGTGCCAGCAGCTTAACATACGAGCAGTACTTC

v_gene: TRBV6-1
abundance: NA
j_gene: TRBJ2-3
d_gene: NA
CDR3aa: CASSERSPVPSTDTQYF
CDR3nt: TGTGCCAGCAGTGAACGTAGCCCTGTACCTAGCACAGATACGCAGTATTTT

v_gene: TRBV27
abundance: NA
j_gene: TRBJ2-1
d_gene: NA
CDR3aa: CASRRSSYNEQFF
CDR3nt: TGTGCCAGCCGGCGTAGCTCCTACAATGAGCAGTTCTTC

v_gene: TRBV5-5
abundance: NA
j_gene: TRBJ2-1
d_gene: TRBD2
CDR3aa: CASSLEGTGGDEQFF
CDR3nt: TGTGCCAGCAGCTTGGAGGGGACGGGGGGGGATGAGCAGTTCTTC

v_gene: TRBV28
abundance: NA
j_gene: TRBJ1-2
d_gene: NA
CDR3aa: CASSLGQFYGYTF
CDR3nt: TGTGCCAGCAGTTTAGGACAGTTCTATGGCTACACCTTC

v_gene: TRBV4-1
abundance: NA
j_gene: TRBJ1-1
d_gene: TRBD1
CDR3aa: CASSLGGTGRYTEAFF
CDR3nt: TGCGCCAGCAGCCTAGGGGGCACAGGGAGGTACACTGAAGCTTTCTTT

v_gene: TRBV27
abundance: once
j_gene: TRBJ2-5
d_gene: TRBD2
CDR3aa: CASTLPLAKQETQYF
CDR3nt: TGTGCCAGCACCCTGCCACTAGCGAAACAAGAGACCCAGTACTTC

v_gene: TRBV27
abundance: NA
j_gene: TRBJ1-6
d_gene: NA
CDR3aa: CASSFEIYNSPLHF
CDR3nt: TGTGCCAGCTCGTTCGAAATCTATAATTCACCCCTCCACTTT

v_gene: TRBV5-1
abundance: NA
j_gene: TRBJ2-1
d_gene: NA
CDR3aa: CASSFGLNEQFF
CDR3nt: TGCGCCAGCAGCTTTGGCTTAAATGAGCAGTTCTTC

v_gene: TRBV6-1
abundance: NA
j_gene: TRBJ1-3
d_gene: TRBD1
CDR3aa: CASSPTGFAGNTIYF
CDR3nt: TGTGCCAGCAGCCCGACAGGGTTTGCGGGAAACACCATATATTTT

v_gene: TRBV28
abundance: NA
j_gene: TRBJ2-7
d_gene: NA
CDR3aa: CASSLGGTPPYEQYF
CDR3nt: TGTGCCAGCAGTTTAGGGGGTACCCCTCCCTACGAGCAGTACTTC

v_gene: TRBV7-3
abundance: NA
j_gene: TRBJ2-7
d_gene: NA
CDR3aa: CASSHAPGEIYEQYF
CDR3nt: TGTGCCAGCAGCCACGCCCCGGGGGAAATCTACGAGCAGTACTTC

v_gene: TRBV10-1
abundance: NA
j_gene: TRBJ1-5
d_gene: NA
CDR3aa: CASTPSRGPSLLKLNQPQHF
CDR3nt: TGCGCCAGCACTCCCTCCCGGGGCCCTTCGTTGCTCAAACTCAATCAGCCCCAGCATTTT

v_gene: TRBV13
abundance: NA
j_gene: TRBJ2-7
d_gene: TRBD2
CDR3aa: CASSVGGTSGGVAYEQYF
CDR3nt: TGTGCCAGCAGCGTGGGGGGGACTAGCGGGGGAGTTGCCTACGAGCAGTACTTC

v_gene: TRBV4-1
abundance: NA
j_gene: TRBJ1-2
d_gene: NA
CDR3aa: CASGRQADGYTF
CDR3nt: TGCGCCAGCGGGCGGCAGGCCGATGGCTACACCTTC

v_gene: TRBV4-1
abundance: NA
j_gene: TRBJ1-3
d_gene: NA
CDR3aa: CASSQVQAPGNTIYF
CDR3nt: TGCGCCAGCAGCCAAGTACAGGCCCCTGGAAACACCATATATTTT

v_gene: TRBV18
abundance: NA
j_gene: TRBJ2-1
d_gene: TRBD1
CDR3aa: CASSPSGTVSSYNEQFF
CDR3nt: TGTGCCAGCTCACCATCCGGGACAGTGTCTTCCTACAATGAGCAGTTCTTC

v_gene: TRBV6-1
abundance: NA
j_gene: TRBJ2-2
d_gene: NA
CDR3aa: CASSDPWVYNTGELFF
CDR3nt: TGTGCCAGCAGTGACCCTTGGGTCTACAACACCGGGGAGCTGTTTTTT

v_gene: TRBV4-1
abundance: NA
j_gene: TRBJ2-3
d_gene: TRBD2
CDR3aa: CASSQEGPGGQDTQYF
CDR3nt: TGCGCCAGCAGCCAAGAAGGTCCGGGGGGGCAAGATACGCAGTATTTT

v_gene: TRBV5-8
abundance: NA
j_gene: TRBJ2-3
d_gene: NA
CDR3aa: CASSLAFSFTDTQYF
CDR3nt: TGTGCCAGCAGCTTGGCCTTTAGTTTTACAGATACGCAGTATTTT

v_gene: TRBV9
abundance: NA
j_gene: TRBJ2-2
d_gene: NA
CDR3aa: CASSVWGTNTGELFF
CDR3nt: TGTGCCAGCAGCGTATGGGGGACAAACACCGGGGAGCTGTTTTTT

v_gene: TRBV7-9
abundance: NA
j_gene: TRBJ2-7
d_gene: NA
CDR3aa: CASSSTDSPHYEQYF
CDR3nt: TGTGCCAGCAGCTCCACGGACAGCCCCCACTACGAGCAGTACTTC

v_gene: TRBV9
abundance: NA
j_gene: TRBJ1-5
d_gene: TRBD1
CDR3aa: CASSASGGQNQPQHF
CDR3nt: TGTGCCAGCAGCGCCTCAGGGGGGCAGAATCAGCCCCAGCATTTT

v_gene: TRBV7-9
abundance: NA
j_gene: TRBJ2-2
d_gene: NA
CDR3aa: CASSLGQTNTGELFF
CDR3nt: TGTGCCAGCAGCTTAGGACAGACCAACACCGGGGAGCTGTTTTTT

v_gene: TRBV9
abundance: NA
j_gene: TRBJ2-5
d_gene: NA
CDR3aa: CASSVASGMNMETQYF
CDR3nt: TGTGCCAGCAGCGTAGCTTCGGGAATGAATATGGAGACCCAGTACTTC

v_gene: TRBV19
abundance: NA
j_gene: TRBJ2-1
d_gene: NA
CDR3aa: CASIDGNNEQFF
CDR3nt: TGTGCCAGTATAGACGGGAACAATGAGCAGTTCTTC